These 13 T cell receptor beta chains originate from one sample sequenced in a study of blood T cells in healthy people across ages. PCR was performed a second time for about 6 to 12 cycles using a sample-barcoded 5' primer and a J-beta primer mix. TCRdb fed the 5' RACE reads into MiXCR, producing one record per CDR3 protein. Of over 1,500,000 distinct CDR3 sequences detected, 49% appear once; the ten largest clones hold over 2%. Input material: blood. The source is a woman in her thirties or forties in good health.

The chain is built from TRBV6-2 or TRBV6-3 and TRBJ2-3; 7 bases fit TRBD1. This CDR3 comprises 13 residues. Trimming took 8 bases from V and 6 from J; bases not matched to a gene: 8. The V gene's germline CDR1 is MNHEY and CDR2 SVGEGT. CDR3 residues: CASSHRGSDTQYF. DNA for the CDR3: TGTGCCAGCTCCCACAGGGGTAGTGATACGCAGTATTTT.

V is TRBV25-1 and J is TRBJ1-1, with 8 bases identical to TRBD1. This CDR3 spans 12 amino acids. CDR1 and CDR2 (germline): MGHDK, SYGVNS. Losses at the gene ends were 7 bases for V and 7 bases for J; bases not matched to a gene: 5. The CDR3 DNA sequence: TGTGCCAGCACGACAGGGGAGGTTGAAGCTTTCTTT. It is translated as CASTTGEVEAFF.

This clonotype has just a few counts. The chain employs TRBV20-1 and TRBJ2-6; no firm D call. The V end lost 6 bases, the J end lost 2 bases, and 8 bases lay between the germline ends. CDR3 length: 13 residues. Per germline, CDR1 DFQATT and CDR2 SNEGSKA (reference sequence). The chain's CDR3 is CSAPSTGANVLTF. The CDR3 DNA reads TGCAGTGCACCCTCGACTGGGGCCAACGTCCTGACTTTC.

This clonotype was counted once. The genes are TRBV27 and TRBJ2-7, with 7 bases that match TRBD1. The V segment lost 6 bases and the J segment 2 bases; nucleotides outside the gene matches: 13. The CDR3 extends over 16 amino acids. Germline CDR1 and CDR2: MNHEY and SMNVEV (reference sequence). CDR3 bases: TGTGCCAGCAGCATCGGAAGCGGCAGGGGGACCTACGAGCAGTACTTC. Encoded protein: CASSIGSGRGTYEQYF.

A word on this clonotype: The junction and the germline gene differ at one end; a read error may be behind it. V gene TRBV27 combines with J gene TRBJ1-4; D call uncertain. In germline, CDR1 is MNHEY, CDR2 SMNVEV (reference sequence). The CDR3 covers 15 residues. CDR3 amino acids: CAGSETALSNEKLFF. CDR3 DNA: TGTGCCGGCAGCGAGACCGCCTTGTCTAATGAAAAACTGTTTTTT.

This chain links TRBV14 with TRBJ2-5, with D possibly being TRBD1 (6 bases). The CDR3 consists of 16 residues. From germline, CDR1 is SGHDN and CDR2 FVKESK. V dropped 1 base and J dropped 11 bases, with 23 bases sitting between them. In DNA, the CDR3 is TGTGCCAGCAGCCAAGCCCCGGGACAACTTTACAATGAGCAGTACTTC. Translation: CASSQAPGQLYNEQYF.

The chain combines TRBV2 with TRBJ2-5; 9 bases map to TRBD1. The J call may be mistaken, given a closer DNA end match to TRBJ2-4. This CDR3 region has 14 residues. The V gene's germline CDR1 is SNHLY and CDR2 FYNNEI. The CDR3 here is CASSEGTGKNIQYF. The CDR3 nucleotides read TGTGCCAGCAGTGAGGGGACAGGGAAAAACATTCAGTACTTC.

This clonotype was counted between two and nine times. The J gene is TRBJ2-5, the V gene TRBV27; D is perhaps TRBD2 (5 bases). The germline V gene has CDR1 MNHEY and CDR2 SMNVEV (reference sequence). The V and J ends lost 2 bases and 4 bases respectively, with 11 bases between them. CDR3 length equals 14 residues. DNA of the CDR3: TGTGCCAGCAGTTTAAGAACACGGGGAGAGACCCAGTACTTC. This encodes CASSLRTRGETQYF.

The chain is built from TRBV24-1 and TRBJ2-3; maybe TRBD1 (6 bases). The CDR3 consists of 13 residues. From germline, CDR1 is KGHDR and CDR2 SFDVKD. The V and J ends lost 3 bases and 4 bases respectively, with 7 bases between them. This chain's CDR3 is CATSDNRADTQYF. CDR3 sequence (DNA): TGTGCCACCAGTGATAACAGGGCAGATACGCAGTATTTT.

This clonotype was recorded once. The gene calls are TRBV6-1 and TRBJ2-5; D is unresolved. The CDR3 is 12 amino acids. The germline V gene has CDR1 MNHNS and CDR2 SASEGT. The V end was cut by 8 bases, the J end by 5 bases, with 12 bases between. CDR3 bases: TGTGCCAGCGAGGAAACTGGGGAGACCCAGTACTTC. Translation gives CASEETGETQYF.

The chain combines TRBV6-6 with TRBJ2-5, with unresolved D. Per germline, CDR1 MNHNY and CDR2 SVGAGI (reference sequence). V was trimmed by 5 bases and J by 4 bases, leaving 11 bases between them. The CDR3 sequence is 13 residues long. CDR3 in DNA: TGTGCCAGCAGTCACGTCGGACCAGAGACCCAGTACTTC. Protein product: CASSHVGPETQYF.

The chain is built from TRBV29-1 and TRBJ2-3; TRBD1 is a possible D gene (6 bases). Germline V gene data show CDR1 as SQVTM and CDR2 as ANQGSEA. The CDR3 totals 13 residues. V lost 6 bases to trimming and J lost 6 bases, with 16 bases between them. The chain's CDR3 is CSVEKSGGDTQYF. The CDR3 bases are TGCAGCGTCGAGAAATCTGGGGGCGATACGCAGTATTTT.

This clonotype was counted between two and nine times. The genes are TRBV24-1 and TRBJ2-3; D ambiguous. CDR3 size: 11 residues. Per germline, CDR1 KGHDR and CDR2 SFDVKD. The V and J ends lost 5 bases and 6 bases respectively, with 5 bases between them. The CDR3 loop reads CATSGGDTQYF. The CDR3 bases are TGTGCCACCAGTGGTGGGGATACGCAGTATTTT.